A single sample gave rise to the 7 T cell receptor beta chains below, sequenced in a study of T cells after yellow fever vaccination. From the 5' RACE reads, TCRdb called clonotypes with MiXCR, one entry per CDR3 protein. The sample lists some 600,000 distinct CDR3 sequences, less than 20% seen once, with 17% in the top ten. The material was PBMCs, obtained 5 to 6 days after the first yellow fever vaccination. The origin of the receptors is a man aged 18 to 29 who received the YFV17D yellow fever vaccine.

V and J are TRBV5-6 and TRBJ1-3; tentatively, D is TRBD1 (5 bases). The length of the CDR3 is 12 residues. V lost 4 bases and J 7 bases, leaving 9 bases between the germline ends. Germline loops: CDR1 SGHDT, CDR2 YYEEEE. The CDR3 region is CASSKGRNTIYF. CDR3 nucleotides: TGTGCCAGCAGCAAGGGGCGGAACACCATATATTTT. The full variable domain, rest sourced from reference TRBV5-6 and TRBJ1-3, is DAGVTQSPTHLIKTRGQQVTLRCSPKSGHDTVSWYQQALGQGPQFIFQYYEEEERQRGNFPDRFSGHQFPNYSSELNVNALLLGDSALYLCASSKGRNTIYFGEGSWLTVV.

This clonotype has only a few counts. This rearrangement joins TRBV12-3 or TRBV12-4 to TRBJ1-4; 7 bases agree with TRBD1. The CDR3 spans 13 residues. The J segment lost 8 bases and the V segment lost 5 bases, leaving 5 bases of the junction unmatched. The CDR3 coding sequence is TGTGCCAGCAGTAGGGGGCTTGGGGAAAAACTGTTTTTT. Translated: CASSRGLGEKLFF.

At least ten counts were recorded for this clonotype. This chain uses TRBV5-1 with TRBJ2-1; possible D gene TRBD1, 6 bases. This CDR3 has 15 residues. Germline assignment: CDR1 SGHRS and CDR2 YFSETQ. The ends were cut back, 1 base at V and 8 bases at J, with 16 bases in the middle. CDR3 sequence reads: CASSLIDRTRDEQFF. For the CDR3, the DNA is TGCGCCAGCAGCTTGATTGACAGGACCCGGGATGAGCAGTTCTTC.

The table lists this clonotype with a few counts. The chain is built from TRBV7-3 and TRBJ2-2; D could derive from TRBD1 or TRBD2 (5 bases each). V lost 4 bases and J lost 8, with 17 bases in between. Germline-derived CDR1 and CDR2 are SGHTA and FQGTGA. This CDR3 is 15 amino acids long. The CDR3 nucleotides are TGTGCCAGCAGCTCCCGGAGAGGGGCCGCGGGGGAGCTGTTTTTT. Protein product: CASSSRRGAAGELFF.

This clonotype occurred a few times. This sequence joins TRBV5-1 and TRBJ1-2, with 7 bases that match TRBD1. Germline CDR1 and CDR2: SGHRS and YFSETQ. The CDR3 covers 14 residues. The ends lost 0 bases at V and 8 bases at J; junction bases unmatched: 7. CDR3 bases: TGCGCCAGCAGCTTGGTTCCCACAGGGGAAGGCTACACCTTC. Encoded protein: CASSLVPTGEGYTF.

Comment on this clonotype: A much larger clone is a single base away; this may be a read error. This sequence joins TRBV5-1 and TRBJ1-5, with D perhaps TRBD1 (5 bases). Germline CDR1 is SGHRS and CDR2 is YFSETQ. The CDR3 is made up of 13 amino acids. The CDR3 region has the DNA TGCGCCAGCAGCTTGTCGTCGGGGCAGCTCCAGCATTTT. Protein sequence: CASSLSSGQLQHF.

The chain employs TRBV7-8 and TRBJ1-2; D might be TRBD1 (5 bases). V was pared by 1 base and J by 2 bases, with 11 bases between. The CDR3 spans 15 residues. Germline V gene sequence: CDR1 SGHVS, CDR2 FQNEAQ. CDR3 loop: CASSLVGAGNYGYTF. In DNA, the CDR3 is TGTGCCAGCAGCTTAGTAGGGGCAGGGAACTATGGCTACACCTTC.